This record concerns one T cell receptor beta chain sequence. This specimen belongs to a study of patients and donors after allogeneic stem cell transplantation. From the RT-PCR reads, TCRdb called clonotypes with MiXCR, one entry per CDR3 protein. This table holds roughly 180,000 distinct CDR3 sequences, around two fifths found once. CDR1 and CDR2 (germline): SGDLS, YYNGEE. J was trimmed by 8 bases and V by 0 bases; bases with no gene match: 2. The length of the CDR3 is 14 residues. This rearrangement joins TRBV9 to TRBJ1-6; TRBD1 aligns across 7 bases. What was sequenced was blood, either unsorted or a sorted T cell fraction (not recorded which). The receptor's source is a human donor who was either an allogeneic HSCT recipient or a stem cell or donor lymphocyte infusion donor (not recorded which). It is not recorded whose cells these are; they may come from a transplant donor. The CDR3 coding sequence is TGTGCCAGCAGCGTAGGACAGGGTTATTCACCCCTCCACTTT. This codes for CASSVGQGYSPLHF.